The rows below give T cell receptor beta chains drawn from one sample of a study of T cell repertoires in MIS-A myocarditis. The method was immunoSEQ multiplex PCR; TCRdb's version includes in-frame clones alone and lacks a portion of them. Seen here are 13,000 to 15,000 clones, roughly 74% observed once, and the top ten hold about 60%. Sequenced sample: left ventricle heart tissue obtained at autopsy. The receptors here all came from a man younger than 30 with fulminant myocarditis from multisystem inflammatory syndrome in adults (MIS-A) after COVID-19. The CDR3 runs from the conserved cysteine through the conserved F or W. The D gene is left open where the match is weak. A row's size may be missing; if present it is once, few, many or a size class.

d_call j_call v_call clone_size cdr3_nt cdr3_aa
. TRBJ2-2 TRBV7-2 medium-sized TGTGCCAGCAGCCCCTATGCCGGGGAGCTGTTTTTT CASSPYAGELFF
. TRBJ1-5 TRBV21-1 few TGTGCCAGCAGCCCGCCTCCCGGGACAGGGATGATGGGCAATCAGCCCCAGCATTTT CASSPPPGTGMMGNQPQHF
. TRBJ2-7 TRBV7-2 . TGTGCCAGCAGCTTAGATCTTGGGTACGAGCAGTACTTC CASSLDLGYEQYF
. TRBJ2-7 TRBV12-3/TRBV12-4 . TGTGCCAGCAGTTTAAACGTCTACGAGCAGTACTTC CASSLNVYEQYF
TRBD1 TRBJ2-1 TRBV7-2 . TGTGCCAGCAGCTTGGGACAGAACAATGAGCAGTTCTTC CASSLGQNNEQFF
. TRBJ1-2 TRBV5-6 . TGTGCCAGCAGCTTGGCCCCTCTGTACTATGGCTACACCTTC CASSLAPLYYGYTF
TRBD2 TRBJ2-1 TRBV2 . TGTGCCAGAGCCGCTCGGACTAGTGGCGGCAATGAGCAGTTCTTC CARAARTSGGNEQFF
. TRBJ1-1 TRBV14 . TGTGCCAGCAGCCAAGATAAAGGGTTGGCTTTCTTT CASSQDKGLAFF
. TRBJ2-1 TRBV6-5 . TGTGCCAGCAGCAGACTTTCCGGGGTCAATGAGCAGTTCTTC CASSRLSGVNEQFF
. TRBJ2-7 TRBV5-4 . TGTGCCAGCAGCCCGGAGGGACACCTCTACGAGCAGTACTTC CASSPEGHLYEQYF
. TRBJ2-3 TRBV14 . TGTGCCAGCAGCCAAGCGTTCGGGGGACGCACAGATACGCAGTATTTT CASSQAFGGRTDTQYF
. TRBJ2-1 TRBV9 medium-sized TGTGCCAGCAGCGTAGGATCGCAGGGGAATGAGCAGTTCTTC CASSVGSQGNEQFF
TRBD2 TRBJ2-5 TRBV6-6 once TGTGCCAGCAGTTCCTCCTTAGCGGGGGGGAAAGAGACCCAGTACTTC CASSSSLAGGKETQYF
. TRBJ1-3 TRBV7-8 few TGTGCCAGCAGCTTATTAGGACAAGGGGGAAACACCATATATTTT CASSLLGQGGNTIYF
. TRBJ2-1 TRBV28 . TGTGCCAGCAGAGTCGGGAGAGCTTTTTGGAATGAGCAGTTCTTC CASRVGRAFWNEQFF
TRBD2 TRBJ2-1 TRBV5-1 . TGCGCCAGCAGCCGTTCTGGGACTAGCGGTGACAATGAGCAGTTCTTC CASSRSGTSGDNEQFF
TRBD1 TRBJ1-2 TRBV5-1 . TGCGCCAGCAGCTTGAGTGCAGGGGGTGGCTATGGCTACACCTTC CASSLSAGGGYGYTF
TRBD1 TRBJ1-2 TRBV3-1/TRBV3-2 few TGTGCCAGCAGCCAAGGACAGGGGTATGGCTACACCTTC CASSQGQGYGYTF
. TRBJ1-1 TRBV3-1/TRBV3-2 . TGTGCCAGCAGCCCAGTAGCGGGGGGCAGAGCTTTCTTT CASSPVAGGRAFF
TRBD1 TRBJ1-5 TRBV5-5 few TGTGCCAGCAGCTTGGTTTGGTTTTGGACAGGAGATAGCAATCAGCCCCAGCATTTT CASSLVWFWTGDSNQPQHF
. TRBJ1-1 TRBV2 few TGTGCCAGCAGTTTCCAGGGGTTAAACACTGAAGCTTTCTTT CASSFQGLNTEAFF
TRBD2 TRBJ2-1 TRBV29-1 . TGCAGCACTGACGGGGGGGAGGTCGGCAATGAGCAGTTCTTC CSTDGGEVGNEQFF
TRBD2 TRBJ2-1 TRBV11-1 . TGTGCCAGCAGCCTGGGACTAGCGAAGGTCGATGAGCAGTTCTTC CASSLGLAKVDEQFF
. TRBJ2-1 TRBV2 large TGTGCCAGCACCGGGACGGCCAGCTCCTACAATGAGCAGTTCTTC CASTGTASSYNEQFF
TRBD1 TRBJ2-7 TRBV5-1 . TGCGCCAGCAGCTTGAGTGGGACAGAGTATTACGAGCAGTACTTC CASSLSGTEYYEQYF
. TRBJ1-6 TRBV15 few TGTGCCACCAGCCCCAGGAGGGACCGGTCACCCCTCCACTTT CATSPRRDRSPLHF
. TRBJ2-2 TRBV10-1 . TGCGCCAGCAGTGAGTCGAAGGGGGGCCCCGGGGAGCTGTTTTTT CASSESKGGPGELFF
. TRBJ2-3 TRBV27 few TGTGCCAGCAGCCCCCTAAGCGGGCGCGGCACAGATACGCAGTATTTT CASSPLSGRGTDTQYF
. TRBJ1-6 TRBV7-9 once TGTGCCAGCAAAGAGGGGGGAGTTACCTATAATTCACCCCTCCACTTT CASKEGGVTYNSPLHF
. TRBJ2-7 TRBV11-2 few TGTGCCAGCAGCCCCTACGGTGGAGCGAGCTCCTACGAGCAGTACTTC CASSPYGGASSYEQYF
. TRBJ1-6 TRBV11-2 . TGTGCCAGCAGCTTAGAAGGCGAGGACACAGGGCGGATGGATTCACCCCTCCACTTT CASSLEGEDTGRMDSPLHF
TRBD2 TRBJ2-7 TRBV7-6 few TGTGCCAGCAGCTTAGGACTAGCGGGAGAAACTTACGAGCAGTACTTC CASSLGLAGETYEQYF
. TRBJ1-3 TRBV15 . TGTGCCACCAGCAGAGCCCTCTCTGGAAACACCATATATTTT CATSRALSGNTIYF
. TRBJ2-7 TRBV28 . TGTGCCAGCAGTAACCAACAAGGACTGATTTATTTCTACGAGCAGTACTTC CASSNQQGLIYFYEQYF
TRBD2 TRBJ2-5 TRBV7-9 . TGTGCCAGCAGCTTCTCCGGGGGAGGGTCTACAGAGACCCAGTACTTC CASSFSGGGSTETQYF
. TRBJ1-2 TRBV7-2 . TGTGCCAGCAGTATGGAGATATCTAACTATGGCTACACCTTC CASSMEISNYGYTF
. TRBJ2-6 TRBV7-9 large TGTGCCAGCAGCCCGGGGGTGGGTAATAACGTCCTGACTTTC CASSPGVGNNVLTF
. TRBJ2-7 TRBV28 . TGTGCCAGCACTGGCTCCTACGAGCAGTACTTC CASTGSYEQYF
. TRBJ2-1 TRBV7-2 . TGTGCCAGCAGCTTAGCTAGATCAAATGAGCAGTTCTTC CASSLARSNEQFF
. TRBJ2-1 TRBV7-8 . TGTGCCAGCAGCTTGCCCACTAGCAGCAATGAGCAGTTCTTC CASSLPTSSNEQFF
. TRBJ1-1 TRBV2 . TGTGCCAGCAGTGGCCGACAGAACACTGAAGCTTTCTTT CASSGRQNTEAFF